These 20 T cell receptor beta chains originate from one sample sequenced in a study of blood T cell repertoires in COVID-19. TCRdb's copy holds only in-frame clones and misses some; the assay was immunoSEQ multiplex PCR. The profile shows 190,000 or so clones, over 75% of them singletons. Source material: peripheral blood. These receptor sequences come from a woman of 80 years or more with active or convalescent COVID-19.

V and J are TRBV7-2 and TRBJ1-5; 9 bases fit TRBD1. This CDR3 has 14 residues. Trimming at V came to 5 bases and at J to 9 bases, leaving 8 bases not matched to a gene. Per the germline V gene, CDR1 is SGHTA and CDR2 is FQGNSA. CDR3 residues: CASSPDRGTWPQHF. The DNA for the CDR3 is TGTGCCAGCAGCCCGGACAGGGGCACATGGCCCCAGCATTTT.

This clone turned up a few times. The chain is built from TRBV11-2 and TRBJ1-2, with a tentative D call TRBD1 (6 bases). Per the germline V gene, CDR1 is SGHAT and CDR2 is FQNNGV. Trimming shortened V by 3 bases and J by 4 bases, and 12 bases separated the two germline ends. This CDR3 region has 14 residues. The CDR3 protein is CASSFSGGGYGYTF. In DNA form, the CDR3 reads TGTGCCAGCAGCTTTTCGGGGGGCGGCTATGGCTACACCTTC.

This chain uses TRBV27 with TRBJ1-3; 9 nucleotides align to TRBD1. Germline V gives CDR1 MNHEY, CDR2 SMNVEV (reference sequence). V trimming: 6 bases; J trimming: 1 base; junction bases outside the gene matches: 4. The CDR3 extends over 15 amino acids. CDR3 coding DNA: TGTGCCAGCAGACCACAGGGGGCTTCTGGAAACACCATATATTTT. Its translation: CASRPQGASGNTIYF.

This clone was seen a few times. The CDR3 bases are TGCGCCAGCAGTGCGTCACCGGGGGTTTACAATGAGCAGTTCTTC. This encodes CASSASPGVYNEQFF. The genes are TRBV10-2 and TRBJ2-1, with a tentative D call TRBD2 (6 bases). The CDR3 has 15 amino acids. Germline V CDR1 and CDR2: WSHSY, SAAADI. The V end was cut by 4 bases, the J end by 4 bases, with 14 bases between.

The rearrangement joins TRBV18 to TRBJ2-2; 9 bases align to TRBD1. V shed 5 bases and J 13 bases; nucleotides not matched to a gene: 38. CDR3 length: 23 residues. CDR1 and CDR2 (germline): KGHSH, LQKENI. The CDR3 nucleotides are TGTGCCAGCTCATCCTCCCTGGGACGGGACAGGGATTTGAACGGTCCTAAAAGTCATGGGCTGTTTTTT. This codes for CASSSSLGRDRDLNGPKSHGLFF.

The genes are TRBV7-9 and TRBJ1-6; D unresolved. Germline CDR1 is SEHNR and CDR2 is FQNEAQ (reference sequence). The germline V and J ends were trimmed by 1 base and 8 bases, with 12 bases remaining between them. The CDR3 runs 15 residues. This CDR3 reads CASSLVSGWDSPLHF. DNA of the CDR3: TGTGCCAGCAGCTTAGTTTCGGGGTGGGATTCACCCCTCCACTTT.

This chain uses TRBV7-2 with TRBJ1-6; no firm D call. The CDR3 totals 16 residues. The V end lost 5 bases, the J end lost 0 bases, and 11 bases lay between the germline ends. Germline lookup yields CDR1 SGHTA and CDR2 FQGNSA. CDR3 region: CASSPPRGSYNSPLHF. CDR3 nucleotides: TGTGCCAGCAGCCCACCACGGGGCTCCTATAATTCACCCCTCCACTTT.

The J gene is TRBJ1-6, the V gene TRBV6-2 or TRBV6-3, with D unresolved. Trimming cost V 2 bases and J 5 bases, with 7 bases left between them. Germline V lookup: CDR1 MNHEY, CDR2 SVGEGT. The CDR3 length is 14 residues. The CDR3 bases are TGTGCCAGCAGTTACGGTCAGGATAATTCACCCCTCCACTTT. Translating it yields CASSYGQDNSPLHF.

The J gene is TRBJ2-3, the V gene TRBV12-3 or TRBV12-4; D not certain. CDR3 length equals 13 residues. Trimming left V 4 bases short and J 2 bases short, with 7 bases between. The CDR3 protein is CASSSGSTDTQYF. The CDR3 nucleotides are TGTGCCAGCAGTTCTGGCTCCACAGATACGCAGTATTTT.

The V and J genes are TRBV19 and TRBJ1-5, with 9 positions matching TRBD1. J lost 5 bases, V lost 4 bases, and 6 bases had no gene match. This CDR3 is built from 15 residues. Germline lookup yields CDR1 LNHDA and CDR2 SQIVND (reference sequence). CDR3 DNA: TGTGCCAGTAGTACCATAGGACAGGGGCATCAGCCCCAGCATTTT. Protein product: CASSTIGQGHQPQHF.

The chain combines TRBV28 with TRBJ1-5; D may be TRBD1 (5 bases). V was shortened by 7 bases and J by 1 base, with 17 bases between the two germline ends. The germline V gene has CDR1 MDHEN and CDR2 SYDVKM. There are 16 residues in the CDR3. CDR3 bases: TGTGCCAGCACCGCCGACATCGGGGGGAGCAATCAGCCCCAGCATTTT. Translation gives CASTADIGGSNQPQHF.

CDR3 region: CASSEGGLIEQYF. The CDR3 DNA reads as TGTGCCAGCAGTGAAGGAGGCCTCATCGAGCAGTACTTC. This chain uses TRBV2 with TRBJ2-7; D gene unclear. Germline CDR1 and CDR2: SNHLY and FYNNEI. Between the trimmed V and J ends, which lost 1 base and 6 bases, there was a span of 10 bases. The CDR3 sequence is 13 residues long.

This clone has just one count. The chain links TRBV6-5 to TRBJ1-2, with TRBD1 as a possible D gene (5 bases). Germline CDR1 MNHEY, CDR2 SVGAGI. Trimming took 6 bases from V and 1 from J, leaving 12 bases between them. CDR3 length equals 14 residues. The CDR3 sequence is CASRNGGGNYGYTF. The DNA of the CDR3 is TGTGCCAGCAGGAACGGGGGGGGTAACTATGGCTACACCTTC.

The J gene is TRBJ2-1, the V gene TRBV5-1, with D tentatively TRBD2 (7 bases). Deletions cut 4 bases from V and 10 bases from J, with 21 bases between. CDR3 size: 15 residues. Germline V gene data show CDR1 as SGHRS and CDR2 as YFSETQ. The CDR3 protein is CASSTPLGGRGEQFF. As DNA, the CDR3 is TGCGCCAGCAGCACACCTCTCGGGGGGCGTGGGGAGCAGTTCTTC. The variable domain in full, completed from reference TRBV5-1 and TRBJ2-1, reads KAGVTQTPRYLIKTRGQQVTLSCSPISGHRSVSWYQQTPGQGLQFLFEYFSETQRNKGNFPGRFSGRQFSNSRSEMNVSTLELGDSALYLCASSTPLGGRGEQFFGPGTRLTVL.

V and J are TRBV24-1 and TRBJ2-5; TRBD1 agrees at 8 bases. V shed 7 bases, J shed 3 bases, and the junction held 3 bases outside the gene matches. The germline V gene has CDR1 KGHDR and CDR2 SFDVKD. The CDR3 is 13 amino acids. CDR3 region: CATRATGEETQYF. CDR3 bases: TGTGCCACCAGGGCGACAGGGGAAGAGACCCAGTACTTC.

This rearrangement joins TRBV18 to TRBJ2-2, with D possibly being TRBD2 (5 bases). Trimming removed 3 bases from V and 1 base from J, with 9 bases in between. Germline CDR1 is KGHSH and CDR2 is LQKENI. The CDR3 is 15 residues long. CDR3 DNA: TGTGCCAGCTCACCGTTCGGAGGGAACACCGGGGAGCTGTTTTTT. Translating it yields CASSPFGGNTGELFF.

In DNA, the CDR3 is TGTGCCAGCAGAACAGGGACATTGAACACTGAAGCTTTCTTT. Residues: CASRTGTLNTEAFF. The chain carries TRBV27 and TRBJ1-1; tentative D call: TRBD1 (6 bases). The CDR3 runs 14 residues. Germline CDR1 is MNHEY and CDR2 is SMNVEV (reference sequence). Trimming left V 6 bases short and J 0 bases short, with 11 bases between.

This clone has more than one count but fewer than ten. This chain links TRBV7-2 with TRBJ1-2, with 7 bases identical to TRBD1. Germline V gene data show CDR1 as SGHTA and CDR2 as FQGNSA. The CDR3 is 15 amino acids. The trim removed 0 bases at V and 2 bases at J, leaving 3 bases unmatched. The CDR3 is CASSLAPGQNYGYTF. CDR3 DNA sequence: TGTGCCAGCAGCTTAGCACCGGGACAGAACTATGGCTACACCTTC. Combining the CDR3 with reference TRBV7-2 and TRBJ1-2 gives the whole variable domain GAGVSQSPSNKVTEKGKDVELRCDPISGHTALYWYRQSLGQGLEFLIYFQGNSAPDKSGLPSDRFSAERTGGSVSTLTIQRTQQEDSAVYLCASSLAPGQNYGYTFGSGTRLTVV.

The chain joins TRBV2 to TRBJ1-5, with TRBD1 as a possible D gene (5 bases). The germline V gene encodes CDR1 SNHLY and CDR2 FYNNEI. Between the trimmed V and J ends, which lost 7 bases and 9 bases, there was a span of 13 bases. There are 12 residues in the CDR3. This chain's CDR3 is CASTGTGLPQHF. The DNA of the CDR3 is TGTGCCAGCACCGGAACAGGATTGCCCCAGCATTTT.

This chain links TRBV7-9 with TRBJ1-1; 7 positions agree with TRBD1. This CDR3 has 15 amino acids. The ends lost 3 bases at V and 1 base at J; junction bases unmatched: 5. Germline V gives CDR1 SEHNR, CDR2 FQNEAQ (reference sequence). The chain's CDR3 is CASSFRTGPNTEAFF. The CDR3 DNA reads as TGTGCCAGCAGCTTCAGGACAGGCCCGAACACTGAAGCTTTCTTT.